This passage covers 30 T cell receptor beta chains from one sample sequenced in a study of cytomegalovirus exposure and HLA in healthy donors. PCR amplification relied on 60 Vbeta primers (plus 13 Jbeta primers). Only in-frame clones appear in the TCRdb table, and some are missing; sequencing was by immunoSEQ multiplex PCR. The sample lists some 120,000 clones, about 74% occurring once. Sequenced sample: PBMCs. The receptors stem from a woman between 50 and 59 years old in good health and CMV-seropositive.

The chain uses TRBV27 and TRBJ2-7, with a possible D match to TRBD1 (6 bases). V lost 3 bases to trimming and J lost 2 bases, with 8 bases between them. CDR1 is MNHEY and CDR2 is SMNVEV in the germline V gene (reference sequence). The length of the CDR3 is 13 residues. DNA of the CDR3: TGTGCCAGCAGTTTGGGGGCCGCCTACGAGCAGTACTTC. Protein: CASSLGAAYEQYF.

This chain connects TRBV6-1 to TRBJ1-2; D may be TRBD1 (5 bases). The CDR3 contains 14 residues. Germline V gene data show CDR1 as MNHNS and CDR2 as SASEGT. V was cut by 5 bases and J by 4 bases, with 14 bases left in between. CDR3 residues: CASSPQTAFYGYTF. The CDR3 DNA is TGTGCCAGCAGTCCCCAGACAGCCTTCTATGGCTACACCTTC.

The gene calls are TRBV27 and TRBJ1-1; the match to TRBD1 covers 7 bases. This CDR3 is 12 amino acids long. V shed 7 bases and J 6 bases; nucleotides not matched to a gene: 5. In germline, CDR1 is MNHEY, CDR2 SMNVEV (reference sequence). The CDR3 DNA is TGTGCCAGCAATTCTGGACAGGCTGAAGCTTTCTTT. This gives the protein CASNSGQAEAFF.

This chain connects TRBV6-1 to TRBJ2-7; 12 nucleotides agree with TRBD2. V shed 1 base, J shed 2 bases, and the junction held 0 bases outside the gene matches. The germline gives CDR1 MNHNS, CDR2 SASEGT. This CDR3 is 15 amino acids long. DNA for the CDR3: TGTGCCAGCAGTGAAGGGACTAGCGGGGCCTACGAGCAGTACTTC. This encodes CASSEGTSGAYEQYF.

V is TRBV11-2 and J is TRBJ2-3; TRBD2 aligns across 15 bases. Germline CDR1 SGHAT, CDR2 FQNNGV. V shed 2 bases and J 8 bases; nucleotides not matched to a gene: 14. There are 19 residues in the CDR3. This CDR3 reads CASSLTGGTSGGIPPTQYF. Written as DNA, the CDR3 is TGTGCCAGCAGCTTAACCGGAGGGACTAGCGGGGGGATCCCCCCTACGCAGTATTTT.

This chain links TRBV11-3 with TRBJ2-1; 10 bases fit TRBD2. V lost 0 bases and J lost 0; bases outside the gene matches: 5. This CDR3 spans 18 amino acids. The germline gives CDR1 SGHNT, CDR2 YENEEA. The CDR3 coding sequence is TGTGCCAGCAGCTTAGATCCGCTAGCGGGGGTCTCCTACAATGAGCAGTTCTTC. Amino acids: CASSLDPLAGVSYNEQFF.

V and J are TRBV6-1 and TRBJ1-3; possibly TRBD1 for D (6 bases). Trimming cost V 1 base and J 0 bases, with 16 bases left between them. Per the germline V gene, CDR1 is MNHNS and CDR2 is SASEGT. This CDR3 spans 18 amino acids. Here the CDR3 reads CASSEVWAGATSGNTIYF. The CDR3 region has the DNA TGTGCCAGCAGTGAAGTTTGGGCAGGGGCTACCTCTGGAAACACCATATATTTT.

The CDR3 bases are TGTGCCAGCAGAGCGGGACATACAACTAATGAAAAACTGTTTTTT. It codes for CASRAGHTTNEKLFF. The rearrangement joins TRBV13 to TRBJ1-4, with D maybe TRBD1 (6 bases). The germline V gene has CDR1 PRHDT and CDR2 FYEKMQ (reference sequence). V dropped 6 bases and J dropped 0 bases, with 11 bases sitting between them. The CDR3 runs 15 residues. Supplemented by reference TRBV13 and TRBJ1-4, the full variable domain reads AAGVIQSPRHLIKEKRETATLKCYPIPRHDTVYWYQQGPGQDPQFLISFYEKMQSDKGSIPDRFSAQQFSDYHSELNMSSLELGDSALYFCASRAGHTTNEKLFFGSGTQLSVL.

This clone was counted only a few times. Germline is not matched at one junction end, which may reflect a read error. J is TRBJ2-7 and V is TRBV6-1; the D is unclear. Germline CDR1 reads MNHNS; CDR2 reads SASEGT. There are 11 residues in the CDR3. In DNA, the CDR3 is TGTGCCAGCAGTGAAATGTCGCCATTTCGGTTC. Protein sequence: CASSEMSPFRF.

The chain employs TRBV19 and TRBJ2-2; D may be TRBD1 (6 bases). This CDR3 has 15 residues. Trimming took 8 bases from V and 5 from J, leaving 18 bases between them. Germline CDR1 and CDR2: LNHDA and SQIVND (reference sequence). The CDR3 protein is CASGVSFQGTGELFF. The DNA of the CDR3 is TGTGCCAGTGGAGTATCTTTCCAGGGGACCGGGGAGCTGTTTTTT.

V gene TRBV7-2 combines with J gene TRBJ2-7; D perhaps matches TRBD2 (5 bases). The V gene lost 8 bases and the J gene lost 6 bases, with 17 bases spanning the gap. In germline, CDR1 is SGHTA, CDR2 FQGNSA. The CDR3 spans 13 residues. The CDR3 reads CASGGGTSGEQYF. CDR3 in DNA: TGTGCCAGCGGAGGAGGTACCAGCGGCGAGCAGTACTTC. The complete variable domain, with remaining parts taken from reference TRBV7-2 and TRBJ2-7, reads GAGVSQSPSNKVTEKGKDVELRCDPISGHTALYWYRQSLGQGLEFLIYFQGNSAPDKSGLPSDRFSAERTGGSVSTLTIQRTQQEDSAVYLCASGGGTSGEQYFGPGTRLTVT.

This chain uses TRBV9 with TRBJ2-2, with unresolved D. V dropped 4 bases and J dropped 1 base, with 8 bases sitting between them. The length of the CDR3 is 14 residues. Germline V gives CDR1 SGDLS, CDR2 YYNGEE. The CDR3 DNA reads as TGTGCCAGCAGCCCCGGTGTGAACACCGGGGAGCTGTTTTTT. Translated, it gives CASSPGVNTGELFF.

This sequence joins TRBV6-5 and TRBJ1-1; no definite D call. Germline V gene data show CDR1 as MNHEY and CDR2 as SVGAGI. The CDR3 consists of 13 residues. Trimming shortened V by 5 bases and J by 6 bases, and 13 bases separated the two germline ends. The CDR3 sequence: CASSGPGSPEAFF. Written as DNA, the CDR3 is TGTGCCAGCAGTGGTCCTGGGAGCCCTGAAGCTTTCTTT.

V and J are TRBV2 and TRBJ2-2, with D perhaps matching TRBD2 (6 bases). The ends were cut back, 4 bases at V and 6 bases at J, with 9 bases in the middle. The CDR3 extends over 13 amino acids. Germline-derived CDR1 and CDR2 are SNHLY and FYNNEI. The CDR3 region is CASSVAGPGELFF. DNA for the CDR3: TGTGCCAGCAGTGTGGCGGGGCCCGGGGAGCTGTTTTTT.

V gene TRBV4-2 combines with J gene TRBJ1-6; 10 bases fit TRBD1. Trimming took 3 bases from V and 8 from J; bases not matched to a gene: 4. CDR1 and CDR2 (germline): LGHNA, YNFKEQ. This CDR3 contains 15 residues. Here the CDR3 reads CASSQTGTGDSPLHF. In DNA form, the CDR3 reads TGTGCCAGCAGCCAGACCGGGACAGGGGATTCACCCCTCCACTTT.

This clone is a singleton in its sample. The chain links TRBV18 to TRBJ1-6; tentatively, D is TRBD1 (6 bases). Germline lookup yields CDR1 KGHSH and CDR2 LQKENI. The V gene lost 4 bases and the J gene lost 7 bases, with 14 bases spanning the gap. The CDR3 has 15 residues. CDR3 amino acids: CASSRGQRQNSPLHF. The CDR3 nucleotides read TGTGCCAGCTCACGAGGACAGCGTCAGAATTCACCCCTCCACTTT.

The V gene is TRBV11-2, the J gene TRBJ1-5; a weak D match, TRBD1 (5 bases). The CDR3 runs 13 residues. Between the trimmed V and J ends, which lost 2 bases and 7 bases, there was a span of 9 bases. Germline loops: CDR1 SGHAT, CDR2 FQNNGV. The CDR3 protein is CASSLSGGQPQHF. Written as DNA, the CDR3 is TGTGCCAGCAGCTTATCCGGGGGACAGCCCCAGCATTTT.

The chain joins TRBV7-8 to TRBJ1-5; D perhaps matches TRBD1 (6 bases). Germline loops: CDR1 SGHVS, CDR2 FQNEAQ. CDR3 length equals 15 residues. The ends were cut back, 4 bases at V and 4 bases at J, with 14 bases in the middle. This CDR3 is CASSWGEGVNQPQHF. For the CDR3, the DNA is TGTGCCAGCAGCTGGGGGGAGGGGGTTAATCAGCCCCAGCATTTT.

This clone turned up a few times. V gene TRBV7-9 combines with J gene TRBJ2-5, with 10 bases lining up with TRBD2. The CDR3 has 17 amino acids. The V gene end was trimmed by 5 bases and the J gene end by 6 bases; junction bases not matched to a gene: 15. Germline V gene lookup returns CDR1 SEHNR and CDR2 FQNEAQ (reference sequence). CDR3 DNA sequence: TGTGCCAGCAGCCAGGGGGGAAGCGGGGGGGCCAGGAAGACCCAGTACTTC. As protein: CASSQGGSGGARKTQYF.

The chain links TRBV29-1 to TRBJ1-2, with D possibly TRBD1 on 6 matching bases. Germline-derived CDR1 and CDR2 are SQVTM and ANQGSEA. V shed 3 bases and J shed 1 base, with 12 bases lying between them. The CDR3 loop spans 14 amino acids. DNA of the CDR3: TGCAGCGTTGACTACGGACAGTTTAACTATGGCTACACCTTC. This translates into CSVDYGQFNYGYTF.

This clone came up a few times. CDR3 region: CASTATGQGRAFF. DNA of the CDR3: TGTGCCAGCACCGCGACCGGTCAGGGGAGAGCTTTCTTT. The chain joins TRBV6-1 to TRBJ1-1; a possible D gene is TRBD1 (6 bases). Germline V CDR1 and CDR2: MNHNS, SASEGT. This CDR3 has 13 residues. V was cut by 7 bases and J by 10 bases, with 19 bases left in between.

The genes are TRBV5-4 and TRBJ2-5; tentative D call: TRBD2 (5 bases). Between the trimmed V and J ends, which lost 5 bases and 2 bases, there was a span of 16 bases. This CDR3 comprises 15 residues. CDR1 SGHNT and CDR2 YYREEE come from the germline V gene (reference sequence). This CDR3 is CASRPAGAGQETQYF. CDR3 DNA sequence: TGTGCCAGCAGACCGGCGGGTGCAGGACAAGAGACCCAGTACTTC.

The chain joins TRBV27 to TRBJ1-4; D ambiguous. CDR1 is MNHEY and CDR2 is SMNVEV in the germline V gene (reference sequence). The CDR3 sequence is 12 residues long. Trimming shortened V by 7 bases and J by 8 bases, and 11 bases separated the two germline ends. CDR3 protein: CASKEVGEKLFF. The CDR3 bases are TGTGCCAGCAAGGAAGTCGGGGAAAAACTGTTTTTT.

V gene TRBV16 combines with J gene TRBJ2-7; TRBD2 might be the D (5 bases). The V gene lost 3 bases and the J gene lost 6 bases, with 18 bases spanning the gap. The CDR3 loop spans 15 amino acids. Germline V CDR1 and CDR2: KGHSY, FQNENV. CDR3 sequence reads: CASSQRRRSAGEQYF. The CDR3 bases are TGTGCCAGCAGCCAGCGGAGAAGATCCGCGGGCGAGCAGTACTTC.

The gene calls are TRBV6-1 and TRBJ1-1; D may be TRBD1 (6 bases). Germline CDR1 reads MNHNS; CDR2 reads SASEGT. Trimming took 6 bases from V and 8 from J, leaving 10 bases between them. The CDR3 totals 11 residues. The CDR3 nucleotides read TGTGCCAGCAGGCGACAGGAGGAAGCTTTCTTT. It is translated as CASRRQEEAFF.

This clone turned up a few times. The rearrangement uses TRBV19 and TRBJ2-5; a weak D match, TRBD2 (5 bases). V lost 7 bases and J lost 5, with 14 bases in between. The germline V gene encodes CDR1 LNHDA and CDR2 SQIVND (reference sequence). The CDR3 has 13 amino acids. CDR3 DNA: TGTGCCAGTACCTCGCCGGGGTGGGAGACCCAGTACTTC. Translation: CASTSPGWETQYF.

A note on this clone: Other nucleotide sequences in the sample specify the same CDR3. The V and J genes are TRBV5-4 and TRBJ1-1; no clear D gene. CDR1 and CDR2 from the germline V gene are SGHNT and YYREEE (reference sequence). The CDR3 is 14 residues long. Trimming shortened V by 0 bases and J by 2 bases, and 8 bases separated the two germline ends. The CDR3 spells CASSLDPGNTEAFF. Written as DNA, the CDR3 is TGTGCCAGCAGCTTGGATCCGGGTAACACTGAAGCTTTCTTT.

The J gene is TRBJ1-1, the V gene TRBV19; D gene unclear. Per germline, CDR1 LNHDA and CDR2 SQIVND (reference sequence). V shed 5 bases and J shed 0 bases, with 10 bases lying between them. CDR3 size: 14 residues. DNA of the CDR3: TGTGCCAGTAGTCGCAGCGTCGTGAACACTGAAGCTTTCTTT. It specifies CASSRSVVNTEAFF.

This clone was seen a handful of times. The chain has TRBV7-8 and TRBJ2-1, with 7 nucleotides matching TRBD2. The CDR3 runs to 15 residues. Germline V CDR1 and CDR2: SGHVS, FQNEAQ. The trim removed 6 bases at V and 0 bases at J, leaving 5 bases unmatched. CDR3 sequence reads: CASRPPGGSYNEQFF. The CDR3 DNA follows: TGTGCCAGCAGACCCCCGGGGGGCTCCTACAATGAGCAGTTCTTC.

This clone was observed a few times. The V gene is TRBV27, the J gene TRBJ2-5; TRBD1 agrees at 10 bases. CDR1 is MNHEY, CDR2 SMNVEV, per germline (reference sequence). J was trimmed by 4 bases and V by 2 bases; bases with no gene match: 10. The CDR3 runs 17 residues. Here the CDR3 reads CASSLLVPGQGLETQYF. The CDR3 DNA is TGTGCCAGCAGTTTACTAGTTCCGGGACAGGGGCTAGAGACCCAGTACTTC.